This T cell receptor (beta chain) was recovered during a study of T cell responses to AZD1222 COVID-19 vaccine. This clone was recorded only once. Its antigen is unknown. Data came from immunoSEQ multiplex PCR; TCRdb stores just in-frame clones and leaves some out. Of approximately 270,000 clones listed, 94% were seen once; the top ten hold approximately 0.52%. Study outcomes and limitations: Only 6 or 7 AZD1222 recipients tested seropositive at baseline. Mapped onto spike, vaccine-associated CD4 TCRs spanned it and were dominant at 160-218 and 743-854.

V was shortened by 3 bases and J by 7 bases, with 9 bases between the two germline ends. The CDR3 runs to 13 residues. Germline V gene lookup returns CDR1 LGHDT and CDR2 YNNKEL (reference sequence). The clonotype comes from an adult who received the AZD1222 COVID-19 vaccine. Sequenced material: peripheral blood, taken 28 days after the second AZD1222 dose. The rearrangement uses TRBV3-1 (or the pseudogene TRBV3-2) and TRBJ2-2, with D uncertain. CDR3 residues: CASSHRGNGELFF. CDR3 DNA: TGTGCCAGCAGCCATAGAGGAAACGGGGAGCTGTTTTTT.